Described below is a single T cell receptor (beta chain) sequence and its context. The sample comes from a study of control samples from healthy donors and cancer patients. Produced via immunoSEQ multiplex PCR; TCRdb's table is partial and in-frame only. In the table there are about 110,000 clones, approximately 89% of which are singletons. This clonotype was sampled from a woman aged 18-29 years in good health. Sample: blood.

CDR3 protein: CASSFGNSYNEQFF. For the CDR3, the DNA is TGCGCCAGCAGCTTTGGAAACTCCTACAATGAGCAGTTCTTC. The chain joins TRBV5-1 to TRBJ2-1; D gene ambiguous. The CDR3 loop spans 14 amino acids. The V and J ends lost 2 bases and 0 bases respectively, with 6 bases between them. Per germline, CDR1 SGHRS and CDR2 YFSETQ.